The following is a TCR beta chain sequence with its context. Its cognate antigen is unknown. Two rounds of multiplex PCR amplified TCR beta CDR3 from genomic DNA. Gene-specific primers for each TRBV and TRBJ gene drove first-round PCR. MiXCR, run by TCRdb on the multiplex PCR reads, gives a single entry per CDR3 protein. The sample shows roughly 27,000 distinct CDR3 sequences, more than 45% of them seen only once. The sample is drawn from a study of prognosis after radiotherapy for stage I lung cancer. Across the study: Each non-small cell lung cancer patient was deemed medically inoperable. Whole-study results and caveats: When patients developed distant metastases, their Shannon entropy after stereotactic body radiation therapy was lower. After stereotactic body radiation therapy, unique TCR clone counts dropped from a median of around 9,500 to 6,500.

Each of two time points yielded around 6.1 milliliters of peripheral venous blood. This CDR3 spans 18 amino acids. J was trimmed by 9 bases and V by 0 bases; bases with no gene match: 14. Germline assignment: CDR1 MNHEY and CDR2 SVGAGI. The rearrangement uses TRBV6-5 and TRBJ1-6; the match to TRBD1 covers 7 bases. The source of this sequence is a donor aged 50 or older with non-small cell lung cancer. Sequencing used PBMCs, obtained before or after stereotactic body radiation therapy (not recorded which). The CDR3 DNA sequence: TGTGCCAGCAGTTACTCGTTTTTAAGACAGGGATGCGGTTCACCCCTCCACTTT. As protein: CASSYSFLRQGCGSPLHF.